This entry describes one TCR beta chain. Its antigen remains unidentified. These data come from a study of cytomegalovirus exposure and HLA in healthy donors. Study results and limitations: Researchers reported that a few CMV-associated chains were confirmed in vitro as CMV antigen-specific.

Per the germline V gene, CDR1 is GTSNPN and CDR2 is SVGIG (reference sequence). This CDR3 spans 15 amino acids. Trimming took 5 bases from V and 2 from J, leaving 16 bases between them. The method was immunoSEQ multiplex PCR; TCRdb's version includes in-frame clones alone and lacks a portion of them. Of 200,000 or so clones listed, 75% to 85% are singletons. The chain has TRBV30 and TRBJ1-5, with D possibly matching TRBD1 (6 bases). This receptor was taken from a woman under 40 in good health and CMV-seropositive. The specimen was PBMCs. The CDR3 here is CAWGPGVYGNQPQHF. The CDR3 DNA is TGTGCCTGGGGCCCAGGGGTGTACGGCAATCAGCCCCAGCATTTT.